Listed below are T cell receptor beta chains from one sample, sequenced in a study of cytomegalovirus exposure and HLA in healthy donors. Using immunoSEQ multiplex PCR, the repertoire was profiled, and TCRdb retains in-frame clones only, with some absent. The table includes 100,000 or so clones, around 75% detected once. Source material: PBMCs. These receptors were collected from a man in his forties or fifties in good health and CMV-seronegative. CDR3s include the opening cysteine and the closing phenylalanine or tryptophan. The D gene is left open where the match is weak. Rows may omit the clone size; those that give it use once, few, many or a size class.

D	length	V	J	size	CDR3	DNA
NA	18	TRBV7-9	TRBJ2-7	NA	CASSLAAVRIASTYEQYF	TGTGCCAGCAGCTTAGCAGCTGTCCGTATCGCATCCACCTACGAGCAGTACTTC
TRBD2	13	TRBV6-1	TRBJ2-5	NA	CASSGTSGETQYF	TGTGCCAGCAGTGGGACTAGTGGAGAGACCCAGTACTTC
NA	17	TRBV29-1	TRBJ2-3	NA	CSVGLVTRGVVTDTQYF	TGCAGCGTAGGCCTTGTCACGCGAGGAGTAGTCACAGATACGCAGTATTTT
NA	14	TRBV30	TRBJ2-7	once	CALATGGILYEQYF	TGTGCCTTAGCAACCGGCGGGATCCTCTACGAGCAGTACTTC
TRBD2	17	TRBV11-3	TRBJ2-7	few	CASSTRLAGLSSYEQYF	TGTGCCAGCAGCACCCGACTAGCGGGGTTGAGCTCCTACGAGCAGTACTTC
NA	13	TRBV18	TRBJ2-5	NA	CASSQHREETQYF	TGTGCCAGCTCCCAGCACAGGGAGGAGACCCAGTACTTC
TRBD2	15	TRBV6-6	TRBJ2-7	many	CASSGLAGGTYEQYF	TGTGCCAGCAGTGGTCTAGCGGGAGGAACCTACGAGCAGTACTTC
TRBD2	16	TRBV4-3	TRBJ2-1	NA	CASSQDWLAGDNEQFF	TGCGCCAGCAGCCAAGATTGGCTAGCGGGGGACAATGAGCAGTTCTTC
TRBD2	14	TRBV2	TRBJ2-7	NA	CASRPGLATYEQYF	TGTGCCAGCAGGCCGGGACTAGCGACCTACGAGCAGTACTTC
TRBD1	14	TRBV5-8	TRBJ1-2	NA	CASSGDRDRNGYTF	TGTGCCAGCAGCGGGGACAGGGACAGGAATGGCTACACCTTC
TRBD1	18	TRBV28	TRBJ1-3	NA	CASSLVGTGPTSGNTIYF	TGTGCCAGCAGTCTCGTCGGGACAGGGCCAACCTCTGGAAACACCATATATTTT
NA	13	TRBV4-3	TRBJ1-2	NA	CASSQDPGSGYTF	TGCGCCAGCAGCCAAGATCCGGGGAGTGGCTACACCTTC
TRBD1	15	TRBV5-6	TRBJ1-2	NA	CASSYGTGTYYGYTF	TGTGCCAGCAGCTATGGGACAGGGACATACTATGGCTACACCTTC
NA	12	TRBV15	TRBJ2-7	NA	CATSSDGIEQYF	TGTGCCACCAGCAGTGACGGGATCGAGCAGTACTTC
NA	14	TRBV29-1	TRBJ2-7	NA	CSALGRLTSYEQYF	TGCAGCGCATTGGGCAGGCTAACATCCTACGAGCAGTACTTC
TRBD2	15	TRBV7-3	TRBJ2-1	NA	CASSSSGGANNEQFF	TGTGCCAGCAGCTCCAGCGGGGGGGCCAACAATGAGCAGTTCTTC
NA	14	TRBV18	TRBJ1-6	NA	CASSPQGSNSPLHF	TGTGCCAGCTCACCCCAGGGGTCGAATTCACCCCTCCACTTT
NA	13	TRBV2	TRBJ2-2	NA	CASSPAGPGELFF	TGTGCCAGCAGCCCCGCGGGGCCCGGGGAGCTGTTTTTT
NA	12	TRBV28	TRBJ1-5	once	CAHDQGTQPQHF	TGTGCCCACGACCAGGGGACCCAGCCCCAGCATTTT
TRBD1	13	TRBV10-1	TRBJ2-2	NA	CASRDRGTGELFF	TGCGCCAGCCGGGACAGAGGAACCGGGGAGCTGTTTTTT
NA	16	TRBV11-3	TRBJ2-5	NA	CASSLGGTQSGETQYF	TGTGCCAGCAGCTTAGGGGGGACACAAAGCGGAGAGACCCAGTACTTC
TRBD2	15	TRBV6-1	TRBJ2-7	NA	CASSGRTSGSYEQYF	TGTGCCAGCAGTGGGAGGACTAGCGGGTCCTACGAGCAGTACTTC
TRBD1	13	TRBV6-5	TRBJ2-1	NA	CASSPGGWNEQFF	TGTGCCAGCAGCCCAGGGGGCTGGAATGAGCAGTTCTTC
TRBD1	16	TRBV9	TRBJ2-5	NA	CASSVLWTGPRETQYF	TGTGCCAGCAGCGTCCTCTGGACAGGGCCCAGAGAGACCCAGTACTTC
NA	13	TRBV4-2	TRBJ2-7	NA	CASSHDTSYEQYF	TGTGCCAGCAGCCATGACACTTCCTACGAGCAGTACTTC
NA	16	TRBV28	TRBJ2-3	once	CASSHWVRGNTDTQYF	TGTGCCAGCAGCCACTGGGTTCGGGGGAACACAGATACGCAGTATTTT
TRBD1	14	TRBV10-2	TRBJ1-1	NA	CASRRDRVNTEAFF	TGCGCCAGCAGAAGAGACAGGGTTAACACTGAAGCTTTCTTT
TRBD1	17	TRBV9	TRBJ2-4	NA	CASSGKTGQGAKNIQYF	TGTGCCAGCAGCGGCAAAACGGGACAGGGGGCCAAAAACATTCAGTACTTC
TRBD1	15	TRBV10-3	TRBJ1-1	few	CAISEPDRTGTEAFF	TGTGCCATCAGTGAGCCGGACAGGACGGGGACTGAAGCTTTCTTT
NA	15	TRBV7-9	TRBJ2-5	NA	CASSLVGAGEETQYF	TGTGCCAGCAGCTTAGTTGGGGCAGGGGAAGAGACCCAGTACTTC
NA	12	TRBV28	TRBJ1-2	NA	CASTQANYGYTF	TGTGCCAGCACCCAGGCAAACTATGGCTACACCTTC
NA	13	TRBV5-1	TRBJ2-7	NA	CASSLVGAHEQYF	TGCGCCAGCAGCTTGGTGGGGGCGCATGAGCAGTACTTC
NA	19	TRBV7-9	TRBJ2-3	once	CASSPTGAQNGLGTDTQYF	TGTGCCAGCAGCCCCACTGGGGCACAAAACGGCCTTGGCACAGATACGCAGTATTTT
NA	15	TRBV4-3	TRBJ2-3	NA	CASSQRLANTDTQYF	TGCGCCAGCAGCCAGAGGCTGGCTAACACAGATACGCAGTATTTT
NA	14	TRBV5-1	TRBJ2-3	few	CASSLPRGTDTQYF	TGCGCCAGCAGCTTGCCCAGGGGCACAGATACGCAGTATTTT
TRBD2	15	TRBV2	TRBJ2-3	NA	CASIGSSGGTDTQYF	TGTGCCAGCATAGGGTCTAGCGGGGGCACAGATACGCAGTATTTT
TRBD1	15	TRBV4-1	TRBJ1-1	few	CASSHRGTGNTEAFF	TGCGCCAGCAGCCACCGTGGGACAGGGAACACTGAAGCTTTCTTT
TRBD1	14	TRBV30	TRBJ1-1	NA	CAWSVGQADTEAFF	TGTGCCTGGAGTGTTGGACAGGCGGACACTGAAGCTTTCTTT
NA	13	TRBV2	TRBJ1-6	NA	CASNRQENSPLHF	TGTGCCAGCAATAGACAGGAGAATTCACCCCTCCACTTT
NA	14	TRBV30	TRBJ1-5	NA	CAWSVGGSNQPQHF	TGTGCCTGGAGTGTGGGGGGTAGCAATCAGCCCCAGCATTTT
TRBD2	15	TRBV6-1	TRBJ2-3	NA	CASSRGTSGGDTQYF	TGTGCCAGCAGCCGGGGGACTAGCGGGGGAGATACGCAGTATTTT
TRBD2	14	TRBV7-7	TRBJ2-2	NA	CASGLGGTSGELFF	TGTGCTAGCGGTTTGGGGGGGACGTCCGGGGAGCTGTTTTTT
NA	16	TRBV15	TRBJ1-5	NA	CATSRQHPGSNQPQHF	TGTGCCACCAGCAGACAACATCCGGGTAGCAATCAGCCCCAGCATTTT
TRBD2	11	TRBV19	TRBJ2-4	NA	CALAGKNIQYF	TGTGCCCTAGCGGGGAAAAACATTCAGTACTTC
NA	15	TRBV6-1	TRBJ2-5	few	CASSEGTGSRETQYF	TGTGCCAGCAGTGAAGGAACAGGGTCGCGGGAGACCCAGTACTTC
TRBD1	17	TRBV7-2	TRBJ1-5	once	CASSSGQGGYSNQPQHF	TGTGCCAGCAGTTCTGGACAGGGTGGGTATAGCAATCAGCCCCAGCATTTT